The entry below describes one TCR beta chain. What it binds is not known. The use of a sample-barcoded 5' primer and a J-beta primer mix characterized a second PCR of 7 to 11 cycles. The template-switch adaptor, which had 12 random nucleotides, put a tag on each cDNA molecule. TCRdb re-called the 5' RACE reads through MiXCR, storing one row per CDR3 protein. In the table there are approximately 880,000 distinct CDR3 sequences, roughly 52% of which are singletons. This entry is derived from a study of blood T cells in healthy people across ages. Study-level background: Template-switching capture recovered about one barcoded beta molecule per two T cells. General study results and limits: Donor CMV infection status was unknown, possibly confounding age-related changes in expanded clonotypes.

V lost 4 bases to trimming and J lost 1 base, with 10 bases between them. CDR1 is SNHLY and CDR2 is FYNNEI in the germline V gene. The CDR3 length is 15 residues. The sample was blood. V is TRBV2 and J is TRBJ2-2, with a possible D match to TRBD1 (5 bases). This sequence originates from a man aged 25-45 years in good health. The DNA for the CDR3 is TGTGCCAGCAGTGGGCAGGGCCTGAACACCGGGGAGCTGTTTTTT. Protein sequence: CASSGQGLNTGELFF.